What follows describes a single T cell receptor (beta chain). Here immunoSEQ multiplex PCR was the method, and the copy in TCRdb shows in-frame clones only, minus some. The sample gives 35,000 to 45,000 clones, around four fifths of which show up once; 2.5% to 3% is in the top ten. This sample is drawn from a study of OX40 agonist ivuxolimab in advanced cancers. The CDR3 is 14 amino acids. Germline CDR1 is SGHVS and CDR2 is FQNEAQ. V lost 6 bases and J lost 11, with 22 bases in between. This rearrangement joins TRBV7-8 to TRBJ2-5, with D maybe TRBD2 (6 bases). This receptor was taken from an adult with an advanced solid tumor such as melanoma, head and neck, liver or kidney cancer. The sample consisted of CD4+ or CD8+ T cells sorted from blood, taken in a trial of the OX40 agonist ivuxolimab. The CDR3 reads CASSIPAAPREQYF. The CDR3 coding sequence is TGTGCCAGCAGTATCCCCGCGGCTCCCCGGGAGCAGTACTTC.